The 11 T cell receptor beta chains below come from one sample, sequenced in a study of shared clonotypes between healthy human individuals (TCRdb year 2020). Receptors were amplified or captured by the immunoSEQ multiplex PCR assay. TCRdb stores this immuneACCESS table with in-frame sequences only. Part of the clones is absent; in the studies checked, under half of the shortfall reflects unresolved V genes, and no reason is known for the rest. Present in this sample are approximately 2.3 million clones, roughly 93% of which were seen just once. About 0.41% of the sample is taken by the ten largest. Sequencing was carried out using naive CD4+ T cells from PBMCs. The sample's cell subset or site label is to be understood as: CD45RA+ positively selected. These receptors originate from a man between 18 and 35 years old in good health. Some clones in this sample may be carry-over from other donors' samples.

The chain combines TRBV30 with TRBJ2-4; TRBD1 might be the D (5 bases). V was cut by 2 bases and J by 8 bases, with 13 bases left in between. CDR1 GTSNPN and CDR2 SVGIG come from the germline V gene (reference sequence). The CDR3 contains 13 residues. In DNA, the CDR3 is TGTGCCTGGAGTACAGACAGCCTGGACATTCAGTACTTC. This encodes CAWSTDSLDIQYF.

As concerns this clone: This same CDR3 is encoded by further DNA sequences in the sample. V is TRBV7-2 and J is TRBJ2-3, with a weak D call TRBD2 (5 bases). V lost 4 bases to trimming and J lost 4 bases, with 9 bases between them. In germline, CDR1 is SGHTA, CDR2 FQGNSA. The CDR3 is 13 residues long. The CDR3 region is CASSSEVSDTQYF. The CDR3, as DNA: TGTGCCAGCAGCTCGGAGGTATCAGATACGCAGTATTTT.

CDR3 nucleotides: TGTGCCAGCAGCTTAGGGCGCGGAACTGACAATGAGCAGTTCTTC. It yields the protein CASSLGRGTDNEQFF. V is TRBV11-2 and J is TRBJ2-1; D gene ambiguous. Germline CDR1 is SGHAT and CDR2 is FQNNGV. This CDR3 is 15 amino acids long. Trimming left V 1 base short and J 5 bases short, with 12 bases between.

CDR3 coding DNA: TGTGCCAGCAGCCCCAGACAGCCTTACCTTAACGCCTACGAGCAGTACTTC. This sequence encodes CASSPRQPYLNAYEQYF. This chain joins TRBV5-6 and TRBJ2-7, with D maybe TRBD1 (5 bases). Germline values: CDR1 SGHDT, CDR2 YYEEEE. V lost 4 bases, J lost 2 bases, and 22 bases lay in between. The CDR3 has 17 amino acids.

About this clone itself: The sample holds other DNA sequences that translate to the same CDR3. The V gene is TRBV28, the J gene TRBJ1-1; possible D gene TRBD1, 6 bases. V shed 3 bases and J shed 1 base, with 9 bases lying between them. Germline lookup yields CDR1 MDHEN and CDR2 SYDVKM. The CDR3 sequence is 14 residues long. The CDR3 DNA sequence: TGTGCCAGCAGTTTGGGGACACCGAACACTGAAGCTTTCTTT. This codes for CASSLGTPNTEAFF.

The CDR3 DNA follows: TGTGCCAGCAGCGTAGGACAAGGGGCCTCCTTCGGCACCGGGGAGCTGTTTTTT. This gives the protein CASSVGQGASFGTGELFF. This chain uses TRBV9 with TRBJ2-2; TRBD1 is a possible D gene (5 bases). Deletions cut 0 bases from V and 4 bases from J, with 19 bases between. CDR3 length: 18 residues. Germline CDR1 reads SGDLS; CDR2 reads YYNGEE.

The count of this clone is one. The rearrangement uses TRBV4-2 and TRBJ2-7, with D perhaps TRBD2 (5 bases). The CDR3 is 16 amino acids. CDR1 and CDR2 from the germline V gene are LGHNA and YNFKEQ. The V and J ends lost 0 bases and 2 bases respectively, with 14 bases between them. The CDR3 sequence is CASSQDQTLGAYEQYF. The CDR3 DNA follows: TGTGCCAGCAGCCAAGACCAGACCCTCGGGGCCTACGAGCAGTACTTC.

The V and J genes are TRBV19 and TRBJ2-7; possibly TRBD2 for D (6 bases). CDR3 length: 16 amino acids. Germline V gene sequence: CDR1 LNHDA, CDR2 SQIVND (reference sequence). Trimming took off 5 bases at V and 5 bases at J, with 22 bases between the two ends. The CDR3 nucleotides are TGTGCCAGTAGTCCCCTTATGAGGATTGGAGGGGACGAGCAGTACTTC. Its translation is CASSPLMRIGGDEQYF.

The genes are TRBV28 and TRBJ1-5, with D perhaps matching TRBD1 (6 bases). CDR1 MDHEN and CDR2 SYDVKM come from the germline V gene. The CDR3 extends over 17 amino acids. V lost 2 bases and J 2 bases, leaving 16 bases between the germline ends. The CDR3 nucleotides read TGTGCCAGCAGTTTAAGATCCCGGGGGCGAGGCAATCAGCCCCAGCATTTT. This gives the protein CASSLRSRGRGNQPQHF.

The chain combines TRBV7-9 with TRBJ1-2, with D perhaps matching TRBD1 (6 bases). Trimming removed 5 bases at V and 10 bases at J, with 11 bases between. This CDR3 is built from 11 residues. CDR1 and CDR2 from the germline V gene are SEHNR and FQNEAQ (reference sequence). CDR3 sequence reads: CASSLTGSYTF. CDR3 nucleotide sequence: TGTGCCAGCAGCCTGACAGGTTCCTACACCTTC.

This rearrangement joins TRBV19 to TRBJ1-4; no definite D call. In germline, CDR1 is LNHDA, CDR2 SQIVND (reference sequence). V lost 4 bases to trimming and J lost 5 bases, with 5 bases between them. The CDR3 loop spans 12 amino acids. The CDR3 nucleotides are TGTGCCAGTAGTACCGCCAATGAAAAACTGTTTTTT. As protein: CASSTANEKLFF. Supplemented by reference TRBV19 and TRBJ1-4, the full variable domain reads DGGITQSPKYLFRKEGQNVTLSCEQNLNHDAMYWYRQDPGQGLRLIYYSQIVNDFQKGDIAEGYSVSREKKESFPLTVTSAQKNPTAFYLCASSTANEKLFFGSGTQLSVL.